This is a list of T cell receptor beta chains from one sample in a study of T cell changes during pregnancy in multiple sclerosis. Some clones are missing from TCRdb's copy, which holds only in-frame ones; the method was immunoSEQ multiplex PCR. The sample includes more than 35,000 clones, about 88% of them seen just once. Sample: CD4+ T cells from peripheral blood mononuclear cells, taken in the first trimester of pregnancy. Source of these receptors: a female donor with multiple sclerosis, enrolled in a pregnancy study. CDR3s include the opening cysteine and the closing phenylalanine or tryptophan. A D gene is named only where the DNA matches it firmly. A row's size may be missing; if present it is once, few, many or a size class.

CDR3nt: TGTGCCAGTAGTATTCACGGACAAGGCCGCAATCAGCCCCAGCATTTT
CDR3aa: CASSIHGQGRNQPQHF
abundance: .
j_gene: TRBJ1-5
v_gene: TRBV19
d_gene: .

CDR3nt: TGTGCCAGCAGCCAAGGGGGGGAGGGAGGTCAGCCCCAGCATTTT
CDR3aa: CASSQGGEGGQPQHF
abundance: .
j_gene: TRBJ1-5
v_gene: TRBV4-2
d_gene: .

CDR3nt: TGTGCCAGCAGTCCCGAGGGACAGGGAGTAGGCGGCTACACCTTC
CDR3aa: CASSPEGQGVGGYTF
abundance: .
j_gene: TRBJ1-2
v_gene: TRBV6-6
d_gene: TRBD1

CDR3nt: TGTGCCAGCAGCGCCCCGGGGAGGGGGGCCGAGACCCAGTACTTC
CDR3aa: CASSAPGRGAETQYF
abundance: .
j_gene: TRBJ2-5
v_gene: TRBV7-2
d_gene: .

CDR3nt: TGCGCCAGCATCTCCCGGGCAGGGGGCACTGAAGCTTTCTTT
CDR3aa: CASISRAGGTEAFF
abundance: .
j_gene: TRBJ1-1
v_gene: TRBV10-2
d_gene: TRBD1

CDR3nt: TGTGCCAGCAGCCCATCCGGGACAGGGGGCTTCGGCTACACCTTC
CDR3aa: CASSPSGTGGFGYTF
abundance: .
j_gene: TRBJ1-2
v_gene: TRBV7-9
d_gene: TRBD1

CDR3nt: TGCGCCAGCAGCCAAGTTGGGCTGGGCACAGATACGCAGTATTTT
CDR3aa: CASSQVGLGTDTQYF
abundance: once
j_gene: TRBJ2-3
v_gene: TRBV4-1
d_gene: .

CDR3nt: TGTGCCTGGAGTGTACAGGGGGTTCCCCATGGCTACACCTTC
CDR3aa: CAWSVQGVPHGYTF
abundance: .
j_gene: TRBJ1-2
v_gene: TRBV30
d_gene: TRBD1

CDR3nt: TGTGCCAGCAGCTTATTGGGCGCAAATGAGCAGTTCTTC
CDR3aa: CASSLLGANEQFF
abundance: once
j_gene: TRBJ2-1
v_gene: TRBV7-3
d_gene: .

CDR3nt: TGTGCCAGCAGCGTAGAGGGGGTTTTAAATTCACCCCTCCACTTT
CDR3aa: CASSVEGVLNSPLHF
abundance: few
j_gene: TRBJ1-6
v_gene: TRBV9
d_gene: .

CDR3nt: TGTGCCAGCAGCCGAGACAGGGTGCCCCGCTACGAGCAGTACTTC
CDR3aa: CASSRDRVPRYEQYF
abundance: .
j_gene: TRBJ2-7
v_gene: TRBV14
d_gene: TRBD1

CDR3nt: TGTGCCAGCAGCCTCGGGACTAGCGGGTACAATGAGCAGTTCTTC
CDR3aa: CASSLGTSGYNEQFF
abundance: .
j_gene: TRBJ2-1
v_gene: TRBV9
d_gene: TRBD2

CDR3nt: TGTGCCAGCAGCCAAGGGCGGGGCCCAAATGAAAAACTGTTTTTT
CDR3aa: CASSQGRGPNEKLFF
abundance: .
j_gene: TRBJ1-4
v_gene: TRBV6-1
d_gene: .

CDR3nt: TGCAGCGTCTCCGCCCCCCCTACAGTGAACACTGAAGCTTTCTTT
CDR3aa: CSVSAPPTVNTEAFF
abundance: .
j_gene: TRBJ1-1
v_gene: TRBV29-1
d_gene: .

CDR3nt: TGTGCCAGCAGTTCAATAGCCGGGGGATCCTACGAGCAGTACTTC
CDR3aa: CASSSIAGGSYEQYF
abundance: few
j_gene: TRBJ2-7
v_gene: TRBV6-5
d_gene: .

CDR3nt: TGTGCCAGCCGCAGACAGGGTTCTGATGGCTACACCTTC
CDR3aa: CASRRQGSDGYTF
abundance: .
j_gene: TRBJ1-2
v_gene: TRBV9
d_gene: TRBD1

CDR3nt: TGCGCCAGCAGCTTCGGACTAGCGGGAGATGAGACCCAGTACTTC
CDR3aa: CASSFGLAGDETQYF
abundance: .
j_gene: TRBJ2-5
v_gene: TRBV5-1
d_gene: TRBD2

CDR3nt: TGTGCCAGCAGTCACGTTGGACTAGCGGGGAACATTCAGTACTTC
CDR3aa: CASSHVGLAGNIQYF
abundance: once
j_gene: TRBJ2-4
v_gene: TRBV6-5
d_gene: TRBD2

CDR3nt: TGCGCCAGCAGCCAACAGACTAGCGGCCTGCCTTACAATGAGCAGTTCTTC
CDR3aa: CASSQQTSGLPYNEQFF
abundance: .
j_gene: TRBJ2-1
v_gene: TRBV5-1
d_gene: TRBD2

CDR3nt: TGCGCCAGCAGCCAAGCCTTAAATCTTGGCGAGCAGTACTTC
CDR3aa: CASSQALNLGEQYF
abundance: .
j_gene: TRBJ2-7
v_gene: TRBV5-1
d_gene: .

CDR3nt: TGTGCCAGCAGTTACTCACAGACAGCGCAAGAGACCCAGTACTTC
CDR3aa: CASSYSQTAQETQYF
abundance: .
j_gene: TRBJ2-5
v_gene: TRBV6-6
d_gene: .

CDR3nt: TGCGCCAGCAGCTCAGGGGGGCTAGGACAGCCCCAGCATTTT
CDR3aa: CASSSGGLGQPQHF
abundance: .
j_gene: TRBJ1-5
v_gene: TRBV5-1
d_gene: TRBD1

CDR3nt: TGTGCCAGCACCCTCACTAGCGGGAGGTTAACAGATACGCAGTATTTT
CDR3aa: CASTLTSGRLTDTQYF
abundance: .
j_gene: TRBJ2-3
v_gene: TRBV2
d_gene: TRBD2

CDR3nt: TGTGCCAGCAGACAATCCGCAGGGGATGGCTACACCTTC
CDR3aa: CASRQSAGDGYTF
abundance: .
j_gene: TRBJ1-2
v_gene: TRBV7-3
d_gene: .

CDR3nt: TGTGCCAGCAGTGTCCTAGTCCTCTCGAACTATGGCTACACCTTC
CDR3aa: CASSVLVLSNYGYTF
abundance: .
j_gene: TRBJ1-2
v_gene: TRBV6-1
d_gene: .

CDR3nt: TGTGCCAGCAGCTTGGAAGGCGTCAGGGGTGGATATGGCTACACCTTC
CDR3aa: CASSLEGVRGGYGYTF
abundance: .
j_gene: TRBJ1-2
v_gene: TRBV5-4
d_gene: .

CDR3nt: TGTGCCAGCAGTTACTCGGGACAGGGGGCGGGAAAACTGTTTTTT
CDR3aa: CASSYSGQGAGKLFF
abundance: .
j_gene: TRBJ1-4
v_gene: TRBV6-5
d_gene: TRBD1

CDR3nt: TGTGCCAGCAGTGCTAGGACTAGCACAGATACGCAGTATTTT
CDR3aa: CASSARTSTDTQYF
abundance: .
j_gene: TRBJ2-3
v_gene: TRBV6-5
d_gene: .

CDR3nt: TGTGCCAGCAGTTCCGGGACCGCCGGGGGCTACGAGCAGTACTTC
CDR3aa: CASSSGTAGGYEQYF
abundance: .
j_gene: TRBJ2-7
v_gene: TRBV2
d_gene: .

CDR3nt: TGTGCCAGCAGTGTGACAGGGACAGCTAACTATGGCTACACCTTC
CDR3aa: CASSVTGTANYGYTF
abundance: once
j_gene: TRBJ1-2
v_gene: TRBV6-1
d_gene: TRBD1

CDR3nt: TGTGCCAGCAGCTTTAGCGGGATGGACACAGATACGCAGTATTTT
CDR3aa: CASSFSGMDTDTQYF
abundance: .
j_gene: TRBJ2-3
v_gene: TRBV11-3
d_gene: TRBD2

CDR3nt: TGTGCCAGCTCACGGGAGGGGATGAACACTGAAGCTTTCTTT
CDR3aa: CASSREGMNTEAFF
abundance: .
j_gene: TRBJ1-1
v_gene: TRBV18
d_gene: .

CDR3nt: TGTGCCAGCAGAACAAGGGGGCGGGAGAACACTGAAGCTTTCTTT
CDR3aa: CASRTRGRENTEAFF
abundance: .
j_gene: TRBJ1-1
v_gene: TRBV25-1
d_gene: TRBD1

CDR3nt: TGCGCCAGCAGCTTGGGGGCCGGACAGGAGCTGTTTTTT
CDR3aa: CASSLGAGQELFF
abundance: .
j_gene: TRBJ2-2
v_gene: TRBV5-1
d_gene: .

CDR3nt: TGTGCCAGCAGCCCTGAAAAGGGAGGAGGACAGCCCCAGCATTTT
CDR3aa: CASSPEKGGGQPQHF
abundance: .
j_gene: TRBJ1-5
v_gene: TRBV2
d_gene: .

CDR3nt: TGTGCCAGTAGTATGCCAGGGGCGAATAGCAATCAGCCCCAGCATTTT
CDR3aa: CASSMPGANSNQPQHF
abundance: .
j_gene: TRBJ1-5
v_gene: TRBV19
d_gene: .

CDR3nt: TGCGCCAGCAGCTCGCGTCCTAACCGGGACATCGGAGGCTACACCTTC
CDR3aa: CASSSRPNRDIGGYTF
abundance: .
j_gene: TRBJ1-2
v_gene: TRBV5-1
d_gene: .

CDR3nt: TGTGCCAGCAGCTCCAGTTTGATTTCCAACTATGGCTACACCTTC
CDR3aa: CASSSSLISNYGYTF
abundance: once
j_gene: TRBJ1-2
v_gene: TRBV11-2
d_gene: .

CDR3nt: TGCAGCGTTACAGGTCGTGAGACCCAGTACTTC
CDR3aa: CSVTGRETQYF
abundance: once
j_gene: TRBJ2-5
v_gene: TRBV29-1
d_gene: .

CDR3nt: TGTGCCAGCAGAAAGCCCTGGGAGACTGGGGCCAACGTCCTGACTTTC
CDR3aa: CASRKPWETGANVLTF
abundance: .
j_gene: TRBJ2-6
v_gene: TRBV28
d_gene: .

CDR3nt: TGTGCCAGCAGCTTAGGGGGGACTAGCGGGCTCTCCTACGAGCAGTACTTC
CDR3aa: CASSLGGTSGLSYEQYF
abundance: .
j_gene: TRBJ2-7
v_gene: TRBV11-1
d_gene: TRBD2

CDR3nt: TGCGCCAGCAGCCATGACAGGGCGAAGGTCACCGGGGAGCTGTTTTTT
CDR3aa: CASSHDRAKVTGELFF
abundance: once
j_gene: TRBJ2-2
v_gene: TRBV4-1
d_gene: TRBD1

CDR3nt: TGCGCCAGCAGCCAAAGGGGGGCGGGGGGCCTTGAGACCCAGTACTTC
CDR3aa: CASSQRGAGGLETQYF
abundance: .
j_gene: TRBJ2-5
v_gene: TRBV4-1
d_gene: TRBD2

CDR3nt: TGTGCCTGGAGTGTACGGTCTCGGGGGGCTCAGCCCCAGCATTTT
CDR3aa: CAWSVRSRGAQPQHF
abundance: .
j_gene: TRBJ1-5
v_gene: TRBV30
d_gene: .

CDR3nt: TGTGCCAGCAGGCCCGACAGTACTGAAGCTTTCTTT
CDR3aa: CASRPDSTEAFF
abundance: .
j_gene: TRBJ1-1
v_gene: TRBV2
d_gene: .

CDR3nt: TGCGCCAGCAGCCAAGGACAGGGAGTGGAGGAGACCCAGTACTTC
CDR3aa: CASSQGQGVEETQYF
abundance: .
j_gene: TRBJ2-5
v_gene: TRBV4-1
d_gene: TRBD1

CDR3nt: TGTGCCAGCAGGTGGGGCCGCAGGGGGCGCGATCTCAACTATGGCTACACCTTC
CDR3aa: CASRWGRRGRDLNYGYTF
abundance: .
j_gene: TRBJ1-2
v_gene: TRBV28
d_gene: TRBD1

CDR3nt: TGTGCCAGTAGTATAGAAGGGGGCCGGCAGCCCCAGCATTTT
CDR3aa: CASSIEGGRQPQHF
abundance: .
j_gene: TRBJ1-5
v_gene: TRBV19
d_gene: TRBD1

CDR3nt: TGTGCCAGCAGTTTGGAGATCTCGAATCAGCCCCAGCATTTT
CDR3aa: CASSLEISNQPQHF
abundance: .
j_gene: TRBJ1-5
v_gene: TRBV28
d_gene: .

CDR3nt: TGTGCCAGCAGTGGCACTAGGGAGGGACAAAAAGCCTACGAGCAGTACTTC
CDR3aa: CASSGTREGQKAYEQYF
abundance: .
j_gene: TRBJ2-7
v_gene: TRBV6-1
d_gene: .

CDR3nt: TGTGCCAGCAGCGTAAGAGCAGGCAACACTGAAGCTTTCTTT
CDR3aa: CASSVRAGNTEAFF
abundance: .
j_gene: TRBJ1-1
v_gene: TRBV9
d_gene: .

CDR3nt: TGTGCCAGCAGCTTAAGTACAGGAAGGGGGCAAGAGACCCAGTACTTC
CDR3aa: CASSLSTGRGQETQYF
abundance: .
j_gene: TRBJ2-5
v_gene: TRBV7-3
d_gene: .

CDR3nt: TGCGCCAGCAACCCCACGGCGAACACCGGGGAGCTGTTTTTT
CDR3aa: CASNPTANTGELFF
abundance: .
j_gene: TRBJ2-2
v_gene: TRBV5-1
d_gene: .

CDR3nt: TGCGCCAGCAGCTTCCGGGCAGATACGCAGTATTTT
CDR3aa: CASSFRADTQYF
abundance: .
j_gene: TRBJ2-3
v_gene: TRBV5-1
d_gene: .

CDR3nt: TGTGCCAGCAGTCTGCGAATCGGACTAGCGGGGCGACGGACCACAGATACGCAGTATTTT
CDR3aa: CASSLRIGLAGRRTTDTQYF
abundance: few
j_gene: TRBJ2-3
v_gene: TRBV27
d_gene: TRBD2

CDR3nt: TGTGCCAGCAGCGTCTCCCCCAGCGGGTTGGGGTATGAGCAGTTCTTC
CDR3aa: CASSVSPSGLGYEQFF
abundance: .
j_gene: TRBJ2-1
v_gene: TRBV9
d_gene: .

CDR3nt: TGTGCCAGCCTAAAAATGGGAGCTTTTTCCACTGAAGCTTTCTTT
CDR3aa: CASLKMGAFSTEAFF
abundance: .
j_gene: TRBJ1-1
v_gene: TRBV5-6
d_gene: .

CDR3nt: TGTGCCAGCAGCTTATTGGGACAGGGGAATGAAAAACTGTTTTTT
CDR3aa: CASSLLGQGNEKLFF
abundance: .
j_gene: TRBJ1-4
v_gene: TRBV5-6
d_gene: TRBD1

CDR3nt: TGTGCCAGCAGTTTAGTAACAGGGTTTAGGGTCTACAATGAGCAGTTCTTC
CDR3aa: CASSLVTGFRVYNEQFF
abundance: .
j_gene: TRBJ2-1
v_gene: TRBV28
d_gene: .